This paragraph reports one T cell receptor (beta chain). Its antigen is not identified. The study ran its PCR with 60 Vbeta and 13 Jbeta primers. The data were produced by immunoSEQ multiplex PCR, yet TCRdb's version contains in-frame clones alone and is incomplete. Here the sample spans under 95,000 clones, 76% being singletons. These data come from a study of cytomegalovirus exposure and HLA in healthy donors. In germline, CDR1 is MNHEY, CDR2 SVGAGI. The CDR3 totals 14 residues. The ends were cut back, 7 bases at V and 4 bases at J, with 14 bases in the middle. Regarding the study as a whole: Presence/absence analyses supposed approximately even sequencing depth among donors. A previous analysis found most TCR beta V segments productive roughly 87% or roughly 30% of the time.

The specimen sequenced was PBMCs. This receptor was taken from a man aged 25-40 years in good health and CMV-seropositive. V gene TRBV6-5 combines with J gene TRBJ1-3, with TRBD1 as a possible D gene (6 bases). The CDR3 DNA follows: TGTGCCAGCAACGCGAGGGGGTACGGAAACACCATATATTTT. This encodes CASNARGYGNTIYF.